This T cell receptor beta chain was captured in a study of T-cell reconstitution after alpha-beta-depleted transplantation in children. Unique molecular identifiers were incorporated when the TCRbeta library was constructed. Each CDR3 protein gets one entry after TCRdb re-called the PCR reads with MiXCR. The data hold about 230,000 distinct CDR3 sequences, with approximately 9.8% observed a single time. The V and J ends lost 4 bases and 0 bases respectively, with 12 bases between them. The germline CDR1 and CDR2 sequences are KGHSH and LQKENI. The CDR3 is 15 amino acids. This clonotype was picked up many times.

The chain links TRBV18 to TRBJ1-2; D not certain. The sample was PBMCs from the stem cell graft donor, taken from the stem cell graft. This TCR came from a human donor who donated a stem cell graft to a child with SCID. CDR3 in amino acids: CASSHGARANYGYTF. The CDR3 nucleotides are TGTGCCAGCTCACACGGAGCGCGAGCTAACTATGGCTACACCTTC.